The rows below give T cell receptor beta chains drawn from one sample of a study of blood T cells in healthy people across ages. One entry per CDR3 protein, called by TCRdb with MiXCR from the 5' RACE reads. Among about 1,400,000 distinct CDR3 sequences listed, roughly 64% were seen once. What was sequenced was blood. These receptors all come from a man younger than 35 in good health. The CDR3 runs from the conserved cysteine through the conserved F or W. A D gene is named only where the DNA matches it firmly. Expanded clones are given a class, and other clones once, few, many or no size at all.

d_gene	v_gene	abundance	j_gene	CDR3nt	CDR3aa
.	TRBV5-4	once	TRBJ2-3	TGTGCCAGCAGTTATGAGCAGGTTACAGATACGCAGTATTTT	CASSYEQVTDTQYF
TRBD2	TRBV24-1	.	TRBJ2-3	TGTGCCACCAGTGATACACGGACTAGCGGGAGTAGCACAGATACGCAGTATTTT	CATSDTRTSGSSTDTQYF
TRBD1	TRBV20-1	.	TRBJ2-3	TGCAGTGCTAGTTCGCCGGGACAGGGGGTGACGATTGGTACAGATACGCAGTATTTT	CSASSPGQGVTIGTDTQYF
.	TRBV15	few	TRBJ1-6	TGTGCCACCAGCAGAGAATATAATTCACCCCTCCACTTT	CATSREYNSPLHF
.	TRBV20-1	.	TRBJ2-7	TGCAGTGCTAGAGTAAAACAGTCCTACGAGCAGTACTTC	CSARVKQSYEQYF
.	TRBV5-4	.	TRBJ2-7	TGTGCCAGCAGCTTGCGCGCAGATCAGCAGTACTTC	CASSLRADQQYF
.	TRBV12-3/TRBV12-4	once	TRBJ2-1	TGTGCCAGCAGCCGTGGGGGGGCAAGTATTTACAATGAGCAGTTCTTC	CASSRGGASIYNEQFF
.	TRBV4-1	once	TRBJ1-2	TGCGCCAGCAGCCAAGACGGGGTCGGTGGCTACACCTTC	CASSQDGVGGYTF
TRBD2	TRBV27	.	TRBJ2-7	TGTGCCAGCAGTCACTCTAGCGGGGCGTACGAGCAGTACTTC	CASSHSSGAYEQYF
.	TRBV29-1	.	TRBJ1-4	TGCAGCGTTGCGGGCAGCTCAACTAATGAAAAACTGTTTTTT	CSVAGSSTNEKLFF
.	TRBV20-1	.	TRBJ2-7	TGCAGTGCCGAGATAGCGGATAGCTCCTACGAGCAGTACTTC	CSAEIADSSYEQYF
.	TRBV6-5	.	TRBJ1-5	TGTGCCAGCAGTTATTTGGTGGGTCAGCCCCAGCATTTT	CASSYLVGQPQHF
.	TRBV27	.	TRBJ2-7	TGTGCCAGCAGTTTCAATGGACATCCGGCCTACGAGCAGTACTTC	CASSFNGHPAYEQYF
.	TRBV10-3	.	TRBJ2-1	TGTGCCATCAGTGGCTCAATTCTCTCCGATCACAATGAGCAGTTCTTC	CAISGSILSDHNEQFF
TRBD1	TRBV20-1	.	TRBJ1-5	TGCAGTGCTCCCCTCAGGGGGGCGCGTCAGCCCCAGCATTTT	CSAPLRGARQPQHF
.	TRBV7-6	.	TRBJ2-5	TGTGCCAGCAGCCAAAGATTGGTCCAGTACCAAGAGACCCAGTACTTC	CASSQRLVQYQETQYF
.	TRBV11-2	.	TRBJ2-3	TGTGCCAGCAGTCTGATGGGCGCGGACACAGATACGCAGTATTTT	CASSLMGADTDTQYF
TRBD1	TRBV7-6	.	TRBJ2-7	TGTGCCAGCAGCCCCGGGACAGGGATACAGCAGTACTTC	CASSPGTGIQQYF
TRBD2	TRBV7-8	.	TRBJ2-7	TGTGCCAGCAGCTTTGGACTAGCGGGAACCCGGCCTTACAATGAGCAGTACTTC	CASSFGLAGTRPYNEQYF
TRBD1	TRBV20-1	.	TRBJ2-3	TGCAGTGCTAGAGTGGGACAGGGGATCGATACGCAGTATTTT	CSARVGQGIDTQYF
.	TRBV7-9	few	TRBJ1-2	TGTGCCAGCAGCTTAGCGGTGACAGGCCCCCATTATGGCTACACCTTC	CASSLAVTGPHYGYTF
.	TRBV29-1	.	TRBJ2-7	TGCAGCGTTATGCTTGGATCTTCCTACGAGCAGTACTTC	CSVMLGSSYEQYF
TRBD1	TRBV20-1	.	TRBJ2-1	TGCAGTGCTAGATCGGACAGGGATGAGCAGTTCTTC	CSARSDRDEQFF
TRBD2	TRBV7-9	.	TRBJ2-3	TGTGCCAGCAGCTTTGGGACCGGGAGGGTGGCAGATACGCAGTATTTT	CASSFGTGRVADTQYF
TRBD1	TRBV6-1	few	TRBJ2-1	TGTGCCAGCAGGCGGGACAGGGCAATCAATGAGCAGTTCTTC	CASRRDRAINEQFF
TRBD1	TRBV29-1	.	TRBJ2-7	TGCAGCGTTGAACAGGGGGCAGGATACGAGCAGTACTTC	CSVEQGAGYEQYF
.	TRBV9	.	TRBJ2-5	TGTGCCTCCTACCGGGACAAGCAAGAGACCCAGTACTTC	CASYRDKQETQYF